Following are 5 T cell receptor beta chains from one sample sequenced in a study of blood T cell repertoires in COVID-19. TCRdb's table, derived via immunoSEQ multiplex PCR, lists solely in-frame clones and lacks some. The table records about 300,000 clones, approximately 89% of them present only once. Sequencing was performed on peripheral blood. Every receptor here comes from a woman aged 25 to 39 with COVID-19, enrolled during active disease.

The chain joins TRBV5-1 to TRBJ2-5; 12 bases are shared with TRBD2. The CDR3 consists of 18 residues. Germline V gene sequence: CDR1 SGHRS, CDR2 YFSETQ. V was pared by 0 bases and J by 1 base, with 7 bases of the junction left unmatched. This CDR3 is CASSLGLAGGRSQETQYF. As DNA, the CDR3 is TGCGCCAGCAGCTTGGGTCTAGCGGGGGGGAGAAGCCAAGAGACCCAGTACTTC.

For the CDR3, the DNA is TGCGCCAGCAAAGCAGCGGGACAGGTGACCTATGGCTACACCTTC. Translated, it gives CASKAAGQVTYGYTF. The chain combines TRBV4-1 with TRBJ1-2; TRBD1 agrees at 8 bases. Germline assignment: CDR1 MGHRA and CDR2 YSYEKL. Trimming took 7 bases from V and 4 from J; bases not matched to a gene: 11. CDR3 length: 15 amino acids.

The J gene is TRBJ2-7, the V gene TRBV30; possibly TRBD2 for D (6 bases). The V gene's germline CDR1 is GTSNPN and CDR2 SVGIG (reference sequence). This CDR3 is 13 amino acids long. V dropped 3 bases and J dropped 1 base, with 10 bases sitting between them. This chain's CDR3 is CAWSRGRSYEQYF. The CDR3 nucleotides are TGTGCCTGGAGCCGGGGGAGATCCTACGAGCAGTACTTC.

The chain has TRBV15 and TRBJ1-2; tentative D call: TRBD1 (6 bases). Looked up from germline, CDR1 is LNHNV and CDR2 is YYDKDF (reference sequence). V was trimmed by 1 base and J by 4 bases, leaving 13 bases between them. The CDR3 extends over 15 amino acids. The CDR3 protein is CATSRGTADFYGYTF. CDR3 DNA: TGTGCCACCAGCAGAGGGACAGCGGACTTCTATGGCTACACCTTC.

The chain uses TRBV5-6 and TRBJ1-2; D may be TRBD1 (6 bases). The CDR3 spans 15 residues. V lost 0 bases to trimming and J lost 3 bases, with 12 bases between them. Germline CDR1 and CDR2: SGHDT and YYEEEE. CDR3 sequence reads: CASSLGTAYYYGYTF. CDR3 bases: TGTGCCAGCAGCTTGGGGACAGCCTACTACTATGGCTACACCTTC. Looking up the rest from reference TRBV5-6 and TRBJ1-2 gives the full variable domain: DAGVTQSPTHLIKTRGQQVTLRCSPKSGHDTVSWYQQALGQGPQFIFQYYEEEERQRGNFPDRFSGHQFPNYSSELNVNALLLGDSALYLCASSLGTAYYYGYTFGSGTRLTVV.